This T cell receptor beta chain was retrieved from a study of read filtering for tumor transcriptome and immune sequencing. About the study: Among patients, some 17 were male and more than 13 female, aged about 40 to 90 (mean approximately 71). TCR-mapped reads were about 4 to 11 million with IR-seq versus roughly 75 to 1,400 with RNA-seq. Study findings and constraints: The sorted CD138-negative fraction was a mixed bone marrow immune population, not purified T cells. Even smaller IR-seq throughput identified most shared clonotypes.

V lost 3 bases and J 4 bases, leaving 13 bases between the germline ends. CDR3 length: 15 amino acids. Germline assignment: CDR1 SGHTA and CDR2 FQGNSA. From 350 to 500 ng of RNA, a library with molecular barcoded alpha/delta and beta/gamma adaptors was made. TCRdb used MiXCR to reprocess the reads, holding one entry per CDR3 protein. The sample consists of about 54,000 distinct CDR3 sequences, around an eighth of them appearing once. At least ten counts were recorded for this clonotype. Its antigen is not known. This chain connects TRBV7-2 to TRBJ1-5, with D unclear. The sequence derives from a donor aged 40 or older with multiple myeloma. The specimen sequenced was a population of CD138-negative cells sorted from bone marrow. The CDR3 bases are TGTGCCAGCAGCTTCGGCGGGCAGTTTAATCAGCCCCAGCATTTT. Translating gives CASSFGGQFNQPQHF.